These 20 T cell receptor beta chains were sequenced from one sample in a study of blood T cell repertoires in COVID-19. Data came from immunoSEQ multiplex PCR; TCRdb stores just in-frame clones and leaves some out. The table has about 120,000 clones, 75% to 85% seen once. Specimen: peripheral blood. These TCRs come from a man between 65 and 85 years old with acute or convalescent COVID-19.

This clone appeared a few times. The rearrangement uses TRBV10-1 and TRBJ1-6; tentative D call: TRBD1 (5 bases). The CDR3 is 14 residues long. Between the trimmed V and J ends, which lost 6 bases and 12 bases, there was a span of 18 bases. The germline V gene encodes CDR1 WNHNN and CDR2 SYGVQD (reference sequence). This chain's CDR3 is CASRTDNKVGPLHF. The CDR3 DNA sequence: TGCGCCAGCAGAACGGACAATAAGGTTGGACCCCTCCACTTT.

V and J are TRBV5-1 and TRBJ2-3; unclear D gene. CDR3 length: 15 amino acids. V was shortened by 6 bases and J by 4 bases, with 18 bases between the two germline ends. Germline V CDR1 and CDR2: SGHRS, YFSETQ. CDR3 sequence: CASTVGALMSDTQYF. CDR3 in DNA: TGCGCCAGCACCGTGGGCGCCCTTATGTCAGATACGCAGTATTTT.

Regarding this clone: The sample contains more than one DNA sequence encoding this CDR3. This chain connects TRBV3-1 (or the pseudogene TRBV3-2) to TRBJ1-1; D possibly corresponds to TRBD1 (5 bases). The CDR3 has 16 amino acids. Germline lookup yields CDR1 LGHDT and CDR2 YNNKEL (reference sequence). V was cut by 1 base and J by 0 bases, with 12 bases left in between. CDR3 nucleotides: TGTGCCAGCAGCCAAGGGGGGGGAGCCATGAACACTGAAGCTTTCTTT. Its protein product is CASSQGGGAMNTEAFF.

The chain combines TRBV9 with TRBJ2-4, with 10 bases lining up with TRBD2. The CDR3 is made up of 18 amino acids. CDR1 and CDR2 from the germline V gene are SGDLS and YYNGEE. Germline trimming cut 0 bases from V and 6 bases from J; bases unmatched to any gene: 12. The CDR3 is CASSVGGGAGGPGNIQYF. The CDR3 nucleotides are TGTGCCAGCAGCGTAGGAGGTGGAGCGGGGGGGCCCGGAAACATTCAGTACTTC.

This chain connects TRBV28 to TRBJ2-7, with D perhaps matching TRBD1 (6 bases). V lost 5 bases and J lost 2, with 16 bases in between. The V gene's germline CDR1 is MDHEN and CDR2 SYDVKM. The CDR3 contains 15 residues. CDR3 residues: CASSPQGGRPYEQYF. Written as DNA, the CDR3 is TGTGCCAGCAGTCCCCAAGGGGGTCGCCCCTACGAGCAGTACTTC.

This chain joins TRBV3-1 (or the pseudogene TRBV3-2) and TRBJ1-3, with D unclear. The CDR3 is 13 residues long. Trimming took off 1 base at V and 4 bases at J, with 5 bases between the two ends. Germline CDR1 is LGHDT and CDR2 is YNNKEL (reference sequence). The CDR3 loop is CASSQGAGNTIYF. Written as DNA, the CDR3 is TGTGCCAGCAGCCAAGGGGCGGGAAACACCATATATTTT.

This chain links TRBV30 with TRBJ1-2; 7 nucleotides agree with TRBD1. Losses at the gene ends were 4 bases for V and 8 bases for J; bases not matched to a gene: 7. The CDR3 spans 12 residues. Germline CDR1 and CDR2: GTSNPN and SVGIG (reference sequence). In DNA, the CDR3 is TGTGCCTGGATAAAGGGGGCAGGGGGCTACACCTTC. Translated: CAWIKGAGGYTF.

This clone was seen just once. The chain carries TRBV29-1 and TRBJ1-2; D possibly corresponds to TRBD1 (6 bases). This CDR3 region has 13 residues. V lost 7 bases and J 0 bases, leaving 12 bases between the germline ends. CDR1 and CDR2 (germline): SQVTM, ANQGSEA. The CDR3: CSGQVLANYGYTF. The CDR3 DNA is TGCAGCGGACAGGTATTAGCTAACTATGGCTACACCTTC.

In this sample, this clone turned up a few times. The V call is TRBV9, the J call TRBJ2-1; D is perhaps TRBD2 (6 bases). Germline values: CDR1 SGDLS, CDR2 YYNGEE. Trimming shortened V by 3 bases and J by 0 bases, and 10 bases separated the two germline ends. The CDR3 runs to 15 residues. CDR3 in amino acids: CASSARSGSYNEQFF. CDR3 in DNA: TGTGCCAGCAGCGCCCGTAGCGGCTCCTACAATGAGCAGTTCTTC.

The gene calls are TRBV5-6 and TRBJ1-2; maybe TRBD1 (5 bases). The CDR3 spans 15 residues. The ends were cut back, 0 bases at V and 3 bases at J, with 12 bases in the middle. The germline gives CDR1 SGHDT, CDR2 YYEEEE. The CDR3 coding sequence is TGTGCCAGCAGCTTGGTCGGGACTGAAGACTATGGCTACACCTTC. It translates to CASSLVGTEDYGYTF.

This chain joins TRBV2 and TRBJ2-7, with D unclear. The germline gives CDR1 SNHLY, CDR2 FYNNEI. The V gene lost 3 bases and the J gene lost 3 bases, with 15 bases spanning the gap. The CDR3 is 15 residues long. CDR3 in amino acids: CASSDPLTPLYEQYF. The CDR3 region has the DNA TGTGCCAGCAGTGACCCACTCACCCCCCTCTACGAGCAGTACTTC.

V gene TRBV27 combines with J gene TRBJ2-3, with D maybe TRBD1 (6 bases). This CDR3 comprises 15 residues. Germline-derived CDR1 and CDR2 are MNHEY and SMNVEV (reference sequence). V gave up 9 bases and J gave up 4 bases, with 20 bases separating them. Here the CDR3 DNA reads TGTGCCAGTCGGCGGGTAGCAGGGGCGTCAGATACGCAGTATTTT. Translated, it gives CASRRVAGASDTQYF.

A few counts support this clone. The J gene is TRBJ2-7, the V gene TRBV4-1; 7 nucleotides agree with TRBD1. This CDR3 has 14 amino acids. V dropped 3 bases and J dropped 2; count of bases not matched to a gene: 4. Germline V gene data show CDR1 as MGHRA and CDR2 as YSYEKL. The CDR3 DNA reads as TGCGCCAGCAGCCAGGGACAGCCTCCCTACGAGCAGTACTTC. Residues: CASSQGQPPYEQYF.

The chain has TRBV2 and TRBJ2-6; 7 nucleotides agree with TRBD1. Germline V gives CDR1 SNHLY, CDR2 FYNNEI. CDR3 length equals 16 residues. V shed 1 base, J shed 4 bases, and the junction held 4 bases outside the gene matches. CDR3 residues: CASSEGGGAGANVLTF. The CDR3 DNA is TGTGCCAGCAGTGAAGGAGGGGGCGCCGGGGCCAACGTCCTGACTTTC.

J is TRBJ2-7 and V is TRBV27; 11 bases are a match to TRBD2. The germline gives CDR1 MNHEY, CDR2 SMNVEV (reference sequence). Trimming took 6 bases from V and 3 from J; bases not matched to a gene: 10. CDR3 size: 16 residues. Here the CDR3 DNA reads TGTGCCAGCAGGAGTATTAGACTAGCGGGATACTACGAGCAGTACTTC. Residues: CASRSIRLAGYYEQYF.

V gene TRBV6-6 combines with J gene TRBJ2-3, with D possibly TRBD1 on 5 matching bases. This CDR3 region has 13 residues. Trimming took 11 bases from V and 2 from J, leaving 14 bases between them. Looked up from germline, CDR1 is MNHNY and CDR2 is SVGAGI (reference sequence). The CDR3 loop reads CAAAGQNTDTQYF. DNA for the CDR3: TGTGCCGCCGCAGGGCAAAACACAGATACGCAGTATTTT.

The CDR3 loop is CAWTPSGERYTQYF. The CDR3 bases are TGTGCCTGGACTCCTAGCGGGGAGAGATATACGCAGTATTTT. J is TRBJ2-3 and V is TRBV30; 9 positions match TRBD2. Germline V CDR1 and CDR2: GTSNPN, SVGIG (reference sequence). The trim removed 4 bases at V and 7 bases at J, leaving 9 bases unmatched. There are 14 residues in the CDR3.

The chain couples TRBV5-1 to TRBJ1-1; D possibly corresponds to TRBD1 (5 bases). Per germline, CDR1 SGHRS and CDR2 YFSETQ. Trimming removed 4 bases at V and 3 bases at J, with 13 bases between. The CDR3 totals 14 residues. CDR3 in DNA: TGCGCCAGCAGCCAAAATCAGGGCGACACTGAAGCTTTCTTT. It translates to CASSQNQGDTEAFF.

This chain uses TRBV18 with TRBJ2-7; 7 bases match TRBD1. Germline V CDR1 and CDR2: KGHSH, LQKENI. V trimming: 3 bases; J trimming: 7 bases; junction bases outside the gene matches: 6. CDR3 length: 13 residues. CDR3 region: CASSPSQGKEQYF. Here the CDR3 DNA reads TGTGCCAGCTCACCCTCACAGGGGAAAGAGCAGTACTTC.

This rearrangement joins TRBV7-8 to TRBJ1-3; D possibly corresponds to TRBD1 (5 bases). Germline V gene data show CDR1 as SGHVS and CDR2 as FQNEAQ. Trimming cost V 4 bases and J 1 base, with 17 bases left between them. The CDR3 length is 17 residues. CDR3 nucleotide sequence: TGTGCCAGCAGCTATTTTCCGGGACTAAAATCTGGAAACACCATATATTTT. Its translation: CASSYFPGLKSGNTIYF.